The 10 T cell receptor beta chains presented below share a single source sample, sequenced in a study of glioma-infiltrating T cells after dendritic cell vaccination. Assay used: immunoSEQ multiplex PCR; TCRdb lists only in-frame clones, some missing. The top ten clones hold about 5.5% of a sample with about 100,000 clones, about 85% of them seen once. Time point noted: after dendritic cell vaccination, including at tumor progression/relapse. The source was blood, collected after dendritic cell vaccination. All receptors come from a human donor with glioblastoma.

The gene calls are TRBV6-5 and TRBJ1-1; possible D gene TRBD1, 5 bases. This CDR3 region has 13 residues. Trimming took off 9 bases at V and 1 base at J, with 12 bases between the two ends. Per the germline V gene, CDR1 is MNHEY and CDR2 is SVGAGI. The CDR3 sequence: CASWGVRNTEAFF. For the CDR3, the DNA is TGTGCCAGTTGGGGCGTTCGGAACACTGAAGCTTTCTTT.

The CDR3 DNA reads TGTGCCAGCAGCAAAGACAGGGAGTCCTACGAGCAGTACTTC. Its translation is CASSKDRESYEQYF. The chain employs TRBV9 and TRBJ2-7, with TRBD1 matching over 7 bases. Germline lookup yields CDR1 SGDLS and CDR2 YYNGEE. The CDR3 has 14 residues. Trimming removed 4 bases from V and 1 base from J; junction bases left unmatched: 5.

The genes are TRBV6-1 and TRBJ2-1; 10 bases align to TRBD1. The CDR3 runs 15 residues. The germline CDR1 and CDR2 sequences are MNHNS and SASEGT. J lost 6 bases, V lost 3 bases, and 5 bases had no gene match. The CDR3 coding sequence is TGTGCCAGCAGTGATCCGGGACAGGGGAGCAATGAGCAGTTCTTC. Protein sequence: CASSDPGQGSNEQFF.

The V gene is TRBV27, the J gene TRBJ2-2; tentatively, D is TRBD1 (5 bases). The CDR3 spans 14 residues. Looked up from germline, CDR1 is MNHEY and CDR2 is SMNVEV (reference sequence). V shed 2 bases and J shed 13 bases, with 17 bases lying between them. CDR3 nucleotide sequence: TGTGCCAGCAGTTTAGGGTGGGGCACTTGGGCGCTGTTTTTT. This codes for CASSLGWGTWALFF.

This CDR3 reads CASRAAGNSYNSPLHF. The CDR3, as DNA: TGTGCCAGCAGGGCCGCAGGGAATTCCTATAATTCACCCCTCCACTTT. The chain carries TRBV5-4 and TRBJ1-6; TRBD1 is a possible D gene (5 bases). CDR1 and CDR2 (germline): SGHNT, YYREEE (reference sequence). V gave up 5 bases and J gave up 1 base, with 13 bases separating them. The CDR3 is 16 amino acids.

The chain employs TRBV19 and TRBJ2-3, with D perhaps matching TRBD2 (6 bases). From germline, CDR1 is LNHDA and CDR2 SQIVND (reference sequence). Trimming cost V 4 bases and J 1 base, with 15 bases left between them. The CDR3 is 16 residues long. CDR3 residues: CASSRRGDTRTDTQYF. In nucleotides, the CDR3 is TGTGCCAGTAGTAGGAGGGGCGATACACGCACAGATACGCAGTATTTT.

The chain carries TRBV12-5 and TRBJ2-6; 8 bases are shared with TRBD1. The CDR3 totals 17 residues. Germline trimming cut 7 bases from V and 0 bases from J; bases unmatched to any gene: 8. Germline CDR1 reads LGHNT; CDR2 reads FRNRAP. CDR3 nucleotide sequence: TGTGCTAGTGAGGCCGGGACAGGATCCTCTGGGGCCAACGTCCTGACTTTC. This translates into CASEAGTGSSGANVLTF.

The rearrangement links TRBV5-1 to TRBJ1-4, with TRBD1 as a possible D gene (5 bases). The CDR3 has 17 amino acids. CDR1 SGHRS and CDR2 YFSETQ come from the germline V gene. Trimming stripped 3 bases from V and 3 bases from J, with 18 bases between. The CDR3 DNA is TGCGCCAGCAGCTGGGGGGGAGTGAGTCCCGCTAATGAAAAACTGTTTTTT. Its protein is CASSWGGVSPANEKLFF.

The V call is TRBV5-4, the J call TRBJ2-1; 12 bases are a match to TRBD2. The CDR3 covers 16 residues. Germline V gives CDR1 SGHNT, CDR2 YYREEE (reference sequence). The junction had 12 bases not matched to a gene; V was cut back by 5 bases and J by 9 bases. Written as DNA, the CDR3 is TGTGCCAGCAGTTCCGGACTAGCGGGAAGAGGAAGTGAGCAGTTCTTC. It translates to CASSSGLAGRGSEQFF.

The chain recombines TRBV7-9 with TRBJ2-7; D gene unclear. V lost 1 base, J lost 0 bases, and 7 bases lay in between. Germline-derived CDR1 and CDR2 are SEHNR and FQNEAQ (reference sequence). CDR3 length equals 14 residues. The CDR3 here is CASSLVDSSYEQYF. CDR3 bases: TGTGCCAGCAGCTTAGTTGATAGCTCCTACGAGCAGTACTTC.